These 13 T cell receptor beta chains were all obtained from the same sample, sequenced in a study of molecular identifiers for immune sequencing clone quantification (dated by TCRdb to between 2017 and 2018). The library was prepared using PCR. These reads were obtained on a NextSeq 500. TCRdb trimmed the raw reads at Q25, called clones with MiXCR and kept productive beta chains. Every distinct CDR3 protein forms one entry, paired with its most common genes and DNA. The sample table records 85,000 to 100,000 distinct CDR3 sequences; more than 20% of these occur just once. Under 1% of the sample belongs to the ten largest clones. The sequenced sample was naive CD8+ T cells from blood, with Jurkat cell RNA spiked in. The cell subset or site label corresponds to: FACS-sorted CD8+CD4-CCR7+CD45RA+ naive T cells. These receptors originate from a human donor in good health. Some libraries in this study had Jurkat cell RNA spiked in.

The J gene is TRBJ2-7, the V gene TRBV6-5, with no clear D. Germline V gene data show CDR1 as MNHEY and CDR2 as SVGAGI. Trimming left V 2 bases short and J 3 bases short, with 8 bases between. This CDR3 spans 13 amino acids. CDR3 sequence: CASSYPDLYEQYF. The CDR3 region has the DNA TGTGCCAGCAGTTACCCGGACCTCTACGAGCAGTACTTC.

The chain uses TRBV7-9 and TRBJ2-2; no definite D call. With 8 bases removed from V and 1 base from J, the gap between germline ends came to 8 bases. This CDR3 is 13 amino acids long. Germline V CDR1 and CDR2: SEHNR, FQNEAQ (reference sequence). The CDR3 nucleotides are TGTGCCAGCCTAATTATGAACACCGGGGAGCTGTTTTTT. This codes for CASLIMNTGELFF. Based on the CDR3 plus reference TRBV7-9 and TRBJ2-2, the full variable domain is DTGVSQNPRHKITKRGQNVTFRCDPISEHNRLYWYRQTLGQGPEFLTYFQNEAQLEKSRLLSDRFSAERPKGSFSTLEIQRTEQGDSAMYLCASLIMNTGELFFGEGSRLTVL.

This clonotype was detected many times. This chain joins TRBV28 and TRBJ1-1; TRBD1 aligns across 8 bases. This CDR3 has 11 residues. The germline V gene encodes CDR1 MDHEN and CDR2 SYDVKM. V lost 5 bases, J lost 11 bases, and 4 bases stayed unmatched. CDR3: CASSTRTGAFF. The CDR3 DNA sequence: TGTGCCAGCAGTACCCGGACAGGGGCTTTCTTT.

This clonotype occurred many times. The chain has TRBV6-2 or TRBV6-3 and TRBJ2-2; tentative D call: TRBD1 (6 bases). There are 14 residues in the CDR3. Trimming removed 10 bases from V and 2 bases from J, with 14 bases in between. Per germline, CDR1 MNHEY and CDR2 SVGEGT. The CDR3 DNA reads as TGTGCCATTCAGGGGACACATAACACCGGGGAGCTGTTTTTT. This gives the protein CAIQGTHNTGELFF.

This clonotype came up a few times. This chain joins TRBV9 and TRBJ2-3; D not certain. V was pared by 0 bases and J by 5 bases, with 10 bases between. The CDR3 is 14 residues long. Germline assignment: CDR1 SGDLS and CDR2 YYNGEE. The CDR3 nucleotides are TGTGCCAGCAGCGTAGTAAGTTTAAGAGATACGCAGTATTTT. It translates to CASSVVSLRDTQYF. Supplemented by reference TRBV9 and TRBJ2-3, the full variable domain reads DSGVTQTPKHLITATGQRVTLRCSPRSGDLSVYWYQQSLDQGLQFLIQYYNGEERAKGNILERFSAQQFPDLHSELNLSSLELGDSALYFCASSVVSLRDTQYFGPGTRLTVL.

This clonotype was counted between two and nine times. The DNA for the CDR3 is TGCAGCGCCCGGGACACCTACAATGAGCAGTTCTTC. This gives the protein CSARDTYNEQFF. The chain employs TRBV29-1 and TRBJ2-1; D might be TRBD1 (6 bases). Trimming stripped 7 bases from V and 2 bases from J, with 9 bases between. Germline V gives CDR1 SQVTM, CDR2 ANQGSEA. The CDR3 loop spans 12 amino acids.

This clonotype was detected once. A much larger clone lies a single base off, so this may be a read error. Given the absence of the conserved phenylalanine or tryptophan at the CDR3 end, a read error is likely. The CDR3 region has the DNA TGTGCCAGCAGCGCTTGGACAGGAGAAGAGACCCAGTACTCC. Translation gives CASSAWTGEETQYS. The V call is TRBV9, the J call TRBJ2-5; 7 positions match TRBD1. The CDR3 is 14 residues long. Trimming at V came to 3 bases and at J to 3 bases, leaving 5 bases not matched to a gene. CDR1 and CDR2 from the germline V gene are SGDLS and YYNGEE.

This clonotype was seen a few times. The V call is TRBV27, the J call TRBJ1-1, with D possibly TRBD1 on 5 matching bases. V was shortened by 2 bases and J by 0 bases, with 16 bases between the two germline ends. Germline CDR1 and CDR2: MNHEY and SMNVEV (reference sequence). The CDR3 is made up of 17 amino acids. The CDR3 protein is CASSLRPRDSLNTEAFF. As DNA, the CDR3 is TGTGCCAGCAGTTTACGGCCCCGAGACAGTTTGAACACTGAAGCTTTCTTT.

This chain links TRBV30 with TRBJ1-1; D is perhaps TRBD1 (5 bases). The germline V gene has CDR1 GTSNPN and CDR2 SVGIG (reference sequence). The CDR3 extends over 15 amino acids. The CDR3 region has the DNA TGTGCATGGCGTGTACTGGGGGGAGGACTGACTGAAGCTTTCTTT. Translating gives CAWRVLGGGLTEAFF.

This clonotype was counted only a few times. The chain combines TRBV7-6 with TRBJ2-1, with unresolved D. The CDR3 is made up of 13 amino acids. Trimming stripped 5 bases from V and 4 bases from J, with 9 bases between. Germline V gives CDR1 SGHVS, CDR2 FNYEAQ. The CDR3 reads CASSPTRYNEQFF. DNA of the CDR3: TGTGCCAGCAGCCCGACCCGTTACAATGAGCAGTTCTTC.

This clonotype was recorded many times. The J gene is TRBJ2-5, the V gene TRBV12-3 or TRBV12-4; possible D gene TRBD1, 5 bases. CDR3 length equals 13 residues. V lost 6 bases, J lost 3 bases, and 11 bases lay in between. CDR3 in DNA: TGTGCCAGCAGCCCTGACAGAGAAGAGACCCAGTACTTC. Amino acid sequence: CASSPDREETQYF.

Concerning this clonotype itself: A clone one base away is much larger, so this may be a read error. The chain recombines TRBV7-2 with TRBJ2-7; 7 positions match TRBD1. The germline CDR1 and CDR2 sequences are SGHTA and FQGNSA. The length of the CDR3 is 15 residues. The CDR3 nucleotides are TGTGCCGGCAGCCTGGGACAGAGGAGCTCCTACGAGCAGTACTTC. Translated, it gives CAGSLGQRSSYEQYF.

As to this clonotype: A much larger clone differs by one base, so this may be a read error. The chain has TRBV6-2 or TRBV6-3 and TRBJ1-5; TRBD1 might be the D (6 bases). CDR1 MNHEY and CDR2 SVGEGT come from the germline V gene. There are 14 residues in the CDR3. This chain's CDR3 is CASSVTGPHQPPHF. DNA for the CDR3: TGTGCCAGCAGCGTGACAGGCCCTCATCAGCCCCCGCATTTT.